The T cell receptor beta chain described here comes from a study of blood T cell repertoires in COVID-19. This CDR3 comprises 15 residues. The ends were cut back, 11 bases at V and 0 bases at J, with 16 bases in the middle. Germline V gene data show CDR1 as MDHEN and CDR2 as SYDVKM. Original handling: It was from reference gene primer amplification that nucleated cell counts were estimated. Measured with immunoSEQ multiplex PCR; TCRdb has only the in-frame clones, and not every one. For V, J and clone size, that table is used; D and trimming come from the DNA. The sample has roughly 200,000 clones, around nine tenths seen once.

Sequencing used peripheral blood. The chain carries TRBV28 and TRBJ1-4; a possible D gene is TRBD1 (5 bases). The sequence was collected from a man aged 55 to 69 who had recovered from COVID-19. DNA of the CDR3: TGTGCCTCCCGGGGGGGGACTGCAACTAATGAAAAACTGTTTTTT. Protein sequence: CASRGGTATNEKLFF.